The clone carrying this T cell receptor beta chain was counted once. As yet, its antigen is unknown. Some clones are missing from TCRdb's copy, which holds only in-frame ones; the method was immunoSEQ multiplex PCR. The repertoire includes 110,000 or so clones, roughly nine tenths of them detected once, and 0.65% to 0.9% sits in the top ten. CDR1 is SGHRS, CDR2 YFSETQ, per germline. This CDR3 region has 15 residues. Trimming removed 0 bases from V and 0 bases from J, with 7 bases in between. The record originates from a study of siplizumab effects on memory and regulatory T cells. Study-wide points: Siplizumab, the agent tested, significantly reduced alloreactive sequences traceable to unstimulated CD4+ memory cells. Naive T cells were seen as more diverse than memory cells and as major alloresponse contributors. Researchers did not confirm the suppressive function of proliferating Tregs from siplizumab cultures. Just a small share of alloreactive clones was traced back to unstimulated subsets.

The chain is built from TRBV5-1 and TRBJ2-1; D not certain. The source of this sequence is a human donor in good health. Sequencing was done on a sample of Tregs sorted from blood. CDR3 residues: CASSLESSSYNEQFF. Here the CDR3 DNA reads TGCGCCAGCAGCTTGGAAAGTAGCTCCTACAATGAGCAGTTCTTC.